These 31 T cell receptor beta chains came from one sample sequenced in a study of cytomegalovirus exposure and HLA in healthy donors. Method: immunoSEQ multiplex PCR; TCRdb's copy keeps in-frame clones and lacks some. The sample holds about 120,000 clones, around 88% seen once. Sequenced material: PBMCs. The receptor set was obtained from a man aged 18-30 years in good health and CMV-seronegative.

The chain combines TRBV6-4 with TRBJ2-1; TRBD2 matches 12 bases. The ends lost 3 bases at V and 8 bases at J; junction bases unmatched: 5. This CDR3 region has 15 residues. Germline V gene sequence: CDR1 MRHNA, CDR2 SNTAGT. This CDR3 is CASSDTSGGKDEQFF. DNA for the CDR3: TGTGCCAGCAGTGATACTAGCGGGGGGAAGGATGAGCAGTTCTTC.

The chain employs TRBV30 and TRBJ2-7, with 7 bases lining up with TRBD2. The germline V gene has CDR1 GTSNPN and CDR2 SVGIG (reference sequence). J lost 3 bases, V lost 2 bases, and 7 bases had no gene match. The CDR3 loop spans 14 amino acids. Here the CDR3 DNA reads TGTGCCTGGAGTTTTGGGGGGGAAAGCTACGAGCAGTACTTC. This codes for CAWSFGGESYEQYF.

The chain uses TRBV5-1 and TRBJ1-6, with D maybe TRBD1 (5 bases). Germline CDR1 SGHRS, CDR2 YFSETQ. This CDR3 is built from 15 residues. Trimming stripped 0 bases from V and 5 bases from J, with 9 bases between. DNA for the CDR3: TGCGCCAGCAGCTTGGATGGGGGGAATAATTCACCCCTCCACTTT. Translating gives CASSLDGGNNSPLHF.

V gene TRBV2 combines with J gene TRBJ1-4; D is perhaps TRBD1 (5 bases). The CDR3 length is 17 residues. Trimming pared 0 bases from V and 0 bases from J, leaving 11 bases between. CDR1 is SNHLY and CDR2 is FYNNEI in the germline V gene. CDR3 loop: CASSEAQDTTTNEKLFF. CDR3 nucleotides: TGTGCCAGCAGTGAAGCCCAGGACACCACAACTAATGAAAAACTGTTTTTT.

The V call is TRBV7-6, the J call TRBJ2-7; 14 positions match TRBD2. This CDR3 region has 18 residues. V lost 5 bases and J lost 0; bases outside the gene matches: 9. Per germline, CDR1 SGHVS and CDR2 FNYEAQ. Here the CDR3 reads CASSPRLAGGTSSYEQYF. The CDR3 nucleotides read TGTGCCAGCAGCCCCAGACTAGCGGGAGGGACCTCCTCCTACGAGCAGTACTTC. Supplemented by reference TRBV7-6 and TRBJ2-7, the full variable domain reads GAGVSQSPRYKVTKRGQDVALRCDPISGHVSLYWYRQALGQGPEFLTYFNYEAQQDKSGLPNDRFSAERPEGSISTLTIQRTEQRDSAMYRCASSPRLAGGTSSYEQYFGPGTRLTVT.

V usage is TRBV30 and J usage is TRBJ2-7; D perhaps matches TRBD2 (5 bases). V was clipped by 4 bases and J by 7 bases, with 20 bases between them. Germline loops: CDR1 GTSNPN, CDR2 SVGIG (reference sequence). There are 14 residues in the CDR3. CDR3 loop: CAWKQGGLPREQYF. CDR3 coding DNA: TGTGCCTGGAAACAAGGCGGGCTCCCCCGGGAGCAGTACTTC. The full variable domain, in which reference TRBV30 and TRBJ2-7 provide the parts outside the CDR3, is SQTIHQWPATLVQPVGSPLSLECTVEGTSNPNLYWYRQAAGRGLQLLFYSVGIGQISSEVPQNLSASRPQDRQFILSSKKLLLSDSGFYLCAWKQGGLPREQYFGPGTRLTVT.

The chain carries TRBV5-6 and TRBJ1-1; D possibly corresponds to TRBD1 (6 bases). CDR3 length equals 17 residues. Trimming took 4 bases from V and 0 from J, leaving 19 bases between them. The germline V gene encodes CDR1 SGHDT and CDR2 YYEEEE. In nucleotides, the CDR3 is TGTGCCAGCAGCCGGATATCAGGGGCAATCATGAACACTGAAGCTTTCTTT. It is translated as CASSRISGAIMNTEAFF.

The chain is built from TRBV25-1 and TRBJ2-4, with 8 bases lining up with TRBD2. This CDR3 has 16 residues. V dropped 3 bases and J dropped 0; count of bases not matched to a gene: 4. CDR1 MGHDK and CDR2 SYGVNS come from the germline V gene. The CDR3 nucleotides read TGTGCCAGCAGTGACGTAGCGGGGCGAGCCAAAAACATTCAGTACTTC. Translated: CASSDVAGRAKNIQYF.

The rearrangement uses TRBV30 and TRBJ2-7; 7 nucleotides agree with TRBD2. The CDR3 totals 14 residues. Germline V lookup: CDR1 GTSNPN, CDR2 SVGIG (reference sequence). V lost 2 bases to trimming and J lost 4 bases; unmatched junction nucleotides: 8. This chain's CDR3 is CAWSLKLATYEQYF. The DNA of the CDR3 is TGTGCCTGGAGTTTAAAACTAGCGACTTACGAGCAGTACTTC.

CDR3: CASRLATGFGNTIYF. CDR3 nucleotide sequence: TGTGCCAGCAGGCTAGCGACAGGGTTTGGAAACACCATATATTTT. The V gene is TRBV6-1, the J gene TRBJ1-3; the match to TRBD1 covers 7 bases. The CDR3 loop spans 15 amino acids. V lost 6 bases and J lost 3; bases outside the gene matches: 8. The germline V gene has CDR1 MNHNS and CDR2 SASEGT.

This chain connects TRBV5-5 to TRBJ2-1; 9 nucleotides line up with TRBD2. The CDR3 spans 16 residues. Germline trimming cut 0 bases from V and 5 bases from J; bases unmatched to any gene: 6. From germline, CDR1 is SGHKS and CDR2 YYEKEE (reference sequence). CDR3 amino acids: CASSLGGTSPHNEQFF. CDR3 nucleotide sequence: TGTGCCAGCAGCTTGGGTGGGACTAGCCCCCACAATGAGCAGTTCTTC.

This clone was found a few times. The chain combines TRBV6-5 with TRBJ1-1; 8 bases align to TRBD1. CDR3 length: 11 amino acids. Trimming at V came to 10 bases and at J to 7 bases, leaving 5 bases not matched to a gene. Germline loops: CDR1 MNHEY, CDR2 SVGAGI. The CDR3 region has the DNA TGTGCCACCCGTGGACAGGGTGAAGCTTTCTTT. Its protein product is CATRGQGEAFF.

The chain uses TRBV6-1 and TRBJ1-2, with a possible D match to TRBD1 (5 bases). In germline, CDR1 is MNHNS, CDR2 SASEGT. The CDR3 extends over 13 amino acids. Trimming took off 5 bases at V and 2 bases at J, with 9 bases between the two ends. This CDR3 reads CASSTRVNYGYTF. CDR3 DNA: TGTGCCAGCAGTACCAGGGTCAACTATGGCTACACCTTC.

The rearrangement joins TRBV7-9 to TRBJ1-5; D is unresolved. Germline V gene sequence: CDR1 SEHNR, CDR2 FQNEAQ (reference sequence). The V gene lost 1 base and the J gene lost 6 bases, with 10 bases spanning the gap. The CDR3 covers 14 residues. The CDR3 here is CASSLVGGGQPQHF. Here the CDR3 DNA reads TGTGCCAGCAGCTTAGTTGGAGGAGGTCAGCCCCAGCATTTT.

This clone was counted a single time. The CDR3 here is CASRIGGGQSTEAFF. CDR3 DNA sequence: TGTGCCAGCAGGATCGGTGGGGGACAGAGCACTGAAGCTTTCTTT. The chain is built from TRBV7-8 and TRBJ1-1; TRBD1 agrees at 7 bases. The CDR3 covers 15 residues. Germline lookup yields CDR1 SGHVS and CDR2 FQNEAQ. V dropped 6 bases and J dropped 4; count of bases not matched to a gene: 11. Complete variable domain (other parts from reference TRBV7-8 and TRBJ1-1): GAGVSQSPRYKVAKRGQDVALRCDPISGHVSLFWYQQALGQGPEFLTYFQNEAQLDKSGLPSDRFFAERPEGSVSTLKIQRTQQEDSAVYLCASRIGGGQSTEAFFGQGTRLTVV.

The chain couples TRBV27 to TRBJ2-5; 9 bases are shared with TRBD1. Trimming removed 5 bases from V and 4 bases from J; junction bases left unmatched: 8. Germline V lookup: CDR1 MNHEY, CDR2 SMNVEV (reference sequence). This CDR3 comprises 15 residues. The CDR3 DNA sequence: TGTGCCAGCAGTGTATACAGGGGGCGCGGAGAGACCCAGTACTTC. This translates into CASSVYRGRGETQYF.

The J gene is TRBJ1-1, the V gene TRBV13; possibly TRBD1 for D (6 bases). CDR1 and CDR2 from the germline V gene are PRHDT and FYEKMQ (reference sequence). The V gene lost 1 base and the J gene lost 11 bases, with 11 bases spanning the gap. CDR3 length: 12 amino acids. CDR3 sequence (DNA): TGTGCCAGCAGCTTAGAGGGGGGAGGGGCTTTCTTT. It encodes CASSLEGGGAFF.

The chain is built from TRBV7-9 and TRBJ1-4, with D possibly TRBD1 on 6 matching bases. This CDR3 is built from 13 residues. Germline V gene lookup returns CDR1 SEHNR and CDR2 FQNEAQ (reference sequence). V was cut by 5 bases and J by 7 bases, with 11 bases left in between. In DNA, the CDR3 is TGTGCCAGCAGCCCGCAGGGGACTGAAAAACTGTTTTTT. Amino acid sequence: CASSPQGTEKLFF.

The J gene is TRBJ2-7, the V gene TRBV11-2, with TRBD2 as a possible D gene (7 bases). V was pared by 5 bases and J by 0 bases, with 14 bases between. The CDR3 contains 15 residues. Looked up from germline, CDR1 is SGHAT and CDR2 is FQNNGV. CDR3 sequence (DNA): TGTGCCAGCAGCCCGGGGGGCCCGAGCTCCTACGAGCAGTACTTC. It is translated as CASSPGGPSSYEQYF.

Only one count was recorded for this clone. The chain combines TRBV7-2 with TRBJ2-1, with 15 bases that match TRBD2. The CDR3 covers 17 residues. Germline V gives CDR1 SGHTA, CDR2 FQGNSA. J gave up 0 bases and V 6 bases, and 3 bases lay outside the gene matches. As DNA, the CDR3 is TGTGCCAGCAGGGGACTAGCGGGGGGTAGCTCCTACAATGAGCAGTTCTTC. This encodes CASRGLAGGSSYNEQFF. The variable domain in full, with the rest retrieved from reference TRBV7-2 and TRBJ2-1, is GAGVSQSPSNKVTEKGKDVELRCDPISGHTALYWYRQSLGQGLEFLIYFQGNSAPDKSGLPSDRFSAERTGGSVSTLTIQRTQQEDSAVYLCASRGLAGGSSYNEQFFGPGTRLTVL.

There are a few counts of this clone. The chain couples TRBV30 to TRBJ2-5, with a possible D match to TRBD2 (7 bases). V lost 0 bases, J lost 5 bases, and 10 bases lay in between. Germline CDR1 GTSNPN, CDR2 SVGIG (reference sequence). This CDR3 has 13 amino acids. Here the CDR3 DNA reads TGTGCCTGGAGTGTAGGGGGGGTGGAGACCCAGTACTTC. The encoded protein is CAWSVGGVETQYF. Based on the CDR3 plus reference TRBV30 and TRBJ2-5, the full variable domain is SQTIHQWPATLVQPVGSPLSLECTVEGTSNPNLYWYRQAAGRGLQLLFYSVGIGQISSEVPQNLSASRPQDRQFILSSKKLLLSDSGFYLCAWSVGGVETQYFGPGTRLLVL.

The rearrangement links TRBV15 to TRBJ1-2, with 9 bases lining up with TRBD1. The CDR3 contains 17 residues. Germline lookup yields CDR1 LNHNV and CDR2 YYDKDF (reference sequence). The ends lost 0 bases at V and 2 bases at J; junction bases unmatched: 7. The CDR3 is CATSRDRGTGINYGYTF. DNA for the CDR3: TGTGCCACCAGCAGAGATCGTGGGACAGGGATAAACTATGGCTACACCTTC.

The rearrangement uses TRBV10-3 and TRBJ1-2; TRBD1 is a possible D gene (5 bases). Germline CDR1 is ENHRY and CDR2 is SYGVKD. There are 14 residues in the CDR3. Trimming removed 0 bases at V and 7 bases at J, with 12 bases between. The CDR3 is CAISESMRRVGYTF. The CDR3 nucleotides are TGTGCCATCAGTGAGTCGATGCGCAGGGTTGGCTACACCTTC.

The chain couples TRBV9 to TRBJ1-1, with TRBD1 matching 11 bases. CDR3 length: 13 amino acids. J lost 11 bases, V lost 3 bases, and 6 bases had no gene match. The germline gives CDR1 SGDLS, CDR2 YYNGEE. CDR3 nucleotides: TGTGCCAGCAGCGGGACAGGGGGCGCGACTGCTTTCTTT. Its protein is CASSGTGGATAFF.

The chain is built from TRBV5-6 and TRBJ1-4, with 7 bases that match TRBD1. This CDR3 comprises 17 residues. Trimming cost V 4 bases and J 2 bases; bases outside gene matches: 11. The germline gives CDR1 SGHDT, CDR2 YYEEEE. The CDR3 here is CASSLRQGKSTNEKLFF. CDR3 sequence (DNA): TGTGCCAGCAGCCTCAGACAGGGAAAATCGACTAATGAAAAACTGTTTTTT.

The chain recombines TRBV5-4 with TRBJ1-5; D unclear. Germline values: CDR1 SGHNT, CDR2 YYREEE (reference sequence). Trimming took 6 bases from V and 1 from J, leaving 23 bases between them. The CDR3 runs to 18 residues. The CDR3 region is CASIERRTTPRSNQPQHF. The CDR3 DNA is TGTGCCAGCATCGAGCGCCGGACTACCCCTAGGAGCAATCAGCCCCAGCATTTT.

This clone was detected only once. The J gene is TRBJ2-1, the V gene TRBV5-1, with D possibly matching TRBD2 (6 bases). Germline V gene sequence: CDR1 SGHRS, CDR2 YFSETQ. V gave up 0 bases and J gave up 3 bases, with 7 bases separating them. The CDR3 is 14 residues long. CDR3 bases: TGCGCCAGCAGCTTGGCCGGGAGCTACAATGAGCAGTTCTTC. This gives the protein CASSLAGSYNEQFF.

J is TRBJ2-3 and V is TRBV7-9; 9 nucleotides agree with TRBD1. Germline-derived CDR1 and CDR2 are SEHNR and FQNEAQ (reference sequence). Trimming took 1 base from V and 7 from J; bases not matched to a gene: 6. The CDR3 is 15 residues long. CDR3 DNA: TGTGCCAGCAGCTTAGGACAGGGGGTATCATATACGCAGTATTTT. Its protein is CASSLGQGVSYTQYF.

This chain uses TRBV6-6 with TRBJ1-5; possible D gene TRBD1, 6 bases. The germline V gene encodes CDR1 MNHNY and CDR2 SVGAGI (reference sequence). The V and J ends lost 4 bases and 3 bases respectively, with 10 bases between them. The CDR3 totals 14 residues. This CDR3 is CASSLDRNNQPQHF. As DNA, the CDR3 is TGTGCCAGCAGTTTAGACAGGAACAATCAGCCCCAGCATTTT.

V is TRBV14 and J is TRBJ1-2; D remains ambiguous. Germline CDR1 SGHDN, CDR2 FVKESK. The ends were cut back, 1 base at V and 1 base at J, with 4 bases in the middle. This CDR3 spans 13 amino acids. Written as DNA, the CDR3 is TGTGCCAGCAGCCAAGTCAGTAACTATGGCTACACCTTC. Protein: CASSQVSNYGYTF.

This clone was observed once. The chain joins TRBV7-9 to TRBJ1-1; 9 nucleotides align to TRBD1. Germline V lookup: CDR1 SEHNR, CDR2 FQNEAQ (reference sequence). This CDR3 has 15 amino acids. J was trimmed by 4 bases and V by 3 bases; bases with no gene match: 6. The DNA for the CDR3 is TGTGCCAGCAGCTTGGTACAGGGGGCCGGCACTGAAGCTTTCTTT. Protein product: CASSLVQGAGTEAFF.